This is a list of T cell receptor beta chains from one sample in a study of T-cell reconstitution after alpha-beta-depleted transplantation in children. TCRdb reanalysed the PCR reads using MiXCR and keeps one entry per CDR3 protein. The data show 45,000 to 60,000 distinct CDR3 sequences, 40% to 65% seen once. Sequences were derived from peripheral blood, sampled before TCRalphabeta/CD19-depleted stem cell transplant. Every receptor here comes from a boy in the first two years of life with SCID, due to receive a stem cell transplant. Each CDR3 is given with its conserved first and last residue. The D gene is left open where the match is weak. Rows may omit the clone size; those that give it use once, few, many or a size class.

D gene	V gene	J gene	clone size	CDR3 DNA	CDR3 protein
NA	TRBV27	TRBJ1-5	NA	TGTGCCAGCACAACTTACAATCAGCCCCAGCATTTT	CASTTYNQPQHF
NA	TRBV7-9	TRBJ1-2	NA	TGTGCCAGCAGCTTAGCCGGGGGGCGCGGTGGCTACACCTTC	CASSLAGGRGGYTF
NA	TRBV20-1	TRBJ1-6	few	TGCAGTGCTAGAGATCAGGCGGAGGGGAATAATTCACCCCTCCACTTT	CSARDQAEGNNSPLHF
NA	TRBV2	TRBJ2-1	NA	TGTGCCAGCACCCGGGCCTCCTACAATGAGCAGTTCTTC	CASTRASYNEQFF
TRBD2	TRBV5-6	TRBJ2-5	NA	TGTGCCAGCAGCTTGGTGGTAGCGGGGGTTCAAGAGACCCAGTACTTC	CASSLVVAGVQETQYF
NA	TRBV7-2	TRBJ1-5	few	TGTGCCAGCAGCTTAGGGGGATACGGCCAGCCCCAGCATTTT	CASSLGGYGQPQHF
TRBD1	TRBV7-9	TRBJ2-1	once	TGTGCCAGCAGCTTAGTGGGACAGTACAATGAGCAGTTCTTC	CASSLVGQYNEQFF
NA	TRBV5-1	TRBJ2-2	NA	TGCGCCAGCAGCCTAATGGCCGGCGGGGAAGGAACCGGGGAGCTGTTTTTT	CASSLMAGGEGTGELFF
TRBD1	TRBV15	TRBJ2-5	few	TGTGCCACCAGCAGAGGGACAGGGGGCACAGAGACCCAGTACTTC	CATSRGTGGTETQYF
NA	TRBV5-6	TRBJ2-1	few	TGTGCCAGCAGCTTAGGTCTACACTCCTACAATGAGCAGTTCTTC	CASSLGLHSYNEQFF
NA	TRBV5-1	TRBJ2-1	NA	TGCGCCAGCAGCTTCGACGGATACAATGAGCAGTTCTTC	CASSFDGYNEQFF
NA	TRBV27	TRBJ1-5	NA	TGTGCCAGCAGTTTCACAGGGTCCTATCAGCCCCAGCATTTT	CASSFTGSYQPQHF
NA	TRBV27	TRBJ1-4	NA	TGTGCCAGCAGCCGTGAAGGGGAGGAAAAACTGTTTTTT	CASSREGEEKLFF
NA	TRBV7-2	TRBJ2-1	few	TGTGCCAGCAGCTTAGCTCTGTACAATGAGCAGTTCTTC	CASSLALYNEQFF
NA	TRBV7-2	TRBJ2-5	NA	TGTGCCAGCAGCTTCGGATTTCAAGAGACCCAGTACTTC	CASSFGFQETQYF
TRBD2	TRBV5-1	TRBJ2-5	NA	TGCGCCAGCAGCTTGGGAGGTCCGGGACTAGTTATAGAGACCCAGTACTTC	CASSLGGPGLVIETQYF
NA	TRBV7-9	TRBJ1-1	NA	TGTGCCAGCAGCGCCCCTAGGGACACTGAAGCTTTCTTT	CASSAPRDTEAFF
NA	TRBV12-3/TRBV12-4	TRBJ2-7	NA	TGTGCCTCCCACGCTGGAAACCACGAGCAGTACTTC	CASHAGNHEQYF
NA	TRBV7-6	TRBJ2-3	NA	TGTGCCAGCAGCCTCGACCCCGGGGATACGCAGTATTTT	CASSLDPGDTQYF
NA	TRBV28	TRBJ2-6	NA	TGTGCCAGCAGGCACGACACTGGGGCCAACGTCCTGACTTTC	CASRHDTGANVLTF
NA	TRBV4-3	TRBJ2-3	many	TGCGCCAGCAGCCCTAAAGGAGAAAACACAGATACGCAGTATTTT	CASSPKGENTDTQYF
TRBD2	TRBV6-2/TRBV6-3	TRBJ2-1	NA	TGTGCCAGCAGTTACGGTCCGGGGGGGGGCAGCTACAATGAGCAGTTCTTC	CASSYGPGGGSYNEQFF
NA	TRBV7-9	TRBJ2-7	NA	TGTGCCATTTCTCGGGAGGCCGGGACAGTCGCCTACGAGCAGTACTTC	CAISREAGTVAYEQYF
NA	TRBV28	TRBJ2-3	NA	TGTGCCAGCAGCCGGGAAGGCCTGACAGATACGCAGTATTTT	CASSREGLTDTQYF
NA	TRBV29-1	TRBJ2-1	few	TGCAGCGTTGATTTGTACAATGAGCAGTTCTTC	CSVDLYNEQFF
NA	TRBV5-6	TRBJ2-7	NA	TGTGCCAGCAGGCCCACAGGTTCCTACGAGCAGTACTTC	CASRPTGSYEQYF
TRBD1	TRBV3-1	TRBJ2-7	NA	TGTGCCAGCAGCCAAGGCCCACAGGGGGCGATCTACGAGCAGTACTTC	CASSQGPQGAIYEQYF
NA	TRBV2	TRBJ2-5	NA	TGTGCCAGCAGGGCCGGGTCTCAAGAGACCCAGTACTTC	CASRAGSQETQYF
TRBD1	TRBV7-2	TRBJ2-3	NA	TGTGCCAGCAGTCGGGACAGGGGGCGTACAGATACGCAGTATTTT	CASSRDRGRTDTQYF
TRBD2	TRBV7-6	TRBJ2-5	NA	TGTGCCAGCAGCTCCATAGCGGGGGAGACGGAGACCCAGTACTTC	CASSSIAGETETQYF
TRBD1	TRBV28	TRBJ2-1	NA	TGTGCCAGCAGTTCCTTCGGACAGGGGGCTAAGGATGAGCAGTTCTTC	CASSSFGQGAKDEQFF
NA	TRBV20-1	TRBJ2-6	NA	TGCAGTGCTAGAGCCCCCGTCATTCCGGGCCGAGATACACCTGGGGCCAACGTCCTGACTTTC	CSARAPVIPGRDTPGANVLTF
TRBD1	TRBV20-1	TRBJ2-7	NA	TGCAGTGCTAGAGGACAGGGCGGTAGAGCGAGGGCCTACGAGCAGTACTTC	CSARGQGGRARAYEQYF
NA	TRBV5-6	TRBJ1-2	many	TGTGCCAGCAGCTTGAACAGCCTCCGTGGCTATGGCTACACCTTC	CASSLNSLRGYGYTF
NA	TRBV4-2	TRBJ1-2	NA	TGTGCCAGCAGCCAAGAGTACAACTATGGCTACACCTTC	CASSQEYNYGYTF
NA	TRBV7-8	TRBJ2-3	NA	TGTGCCAGCAGCCGGGGTGGGCTTAGCACAGATACGCAGTATTTT	CASSRGGLSTDTQYF